This TCR beta chain was sequenced during a study of post-analysis software for immune sequencing data. Background on the study: Relapsing-remitting, secondary progressive and progressive-relapsing forms made up the multiple sclerosis disease courses.

Note on this clonotype: Its target is not known.

Germline CDR1 and CDR2: SQVTM and ANQGSEA. Trimming took 1 base from V and 2 from J, leaving 23 bases between them. This CDR3 is 18 amino acids long. TCR beta cDNA libraries had unique molecular identifiers. The authors obtained 500,000 or so cDNA molecules from approximately 1 to 10 million T cells. TCRdb ran MiXCR on the PCR reads and lists one entry per CDR3 protein. The sample carries 350,000 to 450,000 distinct CDR3 sequences, about a third recorded once. Broader study findings: Compared with controls, patients had more of about 5 TRBV segments, including TRBV5-6, TRBV5-1 and TRBV20-1. Batch-matched samples strongly co-clustered by F measure. Normalized Chao1 diversity in multiple sclerosis patients fell significantly below that of controls.

The V gene is TRBV29-1, the J gene TRBJ1-1, with a weak D call TRBD1 (6 bases). The sequence was collected from a girl aged 5-17 years with multiple sclerosis. Sequencing used blood. CDR3 in DNA: TGCAGCGTTGAAGGACTTCCGAAGGCGACAGGAGGAAACACTGAAGCTTTCTTT. Its translation is CSVEGLPKATGGNTEAFF.